This is a list of T cell receptor beta chains from one sample in a study of shared clonotypes between healthy human individuals. The assay was immunoSEQ multiplex PCR, and TCRdb's table has in-frame clones only and misses some. The data hold around 2,000,000 clones, with 93% observed a single time. Sequences were obtained from naive CD8+ T cells from PBMCs. The receptors originated from a man younger than 35 in good health. Some clones in this sample may be carry-over from other donors' samples. Each CDR3 is given with its conserved first and last residue.

cdr3_aa j_call v_call
CASSLRARAYTSTDTQYF TRBJ2-3 TRBV19
CASSEAGGLRTGELFF TRBJ2-2 TRBV25-1
CASSVGLAGALYTDTQYF TRBJ2-3 TRBV9
CASSLVRGLAADTQYF TRBJ2-3 TRBV7-9
CASGLPGQGIGELFF TRBJ2-2 TRBV12-5
CASSTDRGLPSYEQYF TRBJ2-7 TRBV5-1
CASSLWPRSNQPQHF TRBJ1-5 TRBV27
CASSFELGFYEQYF TRBJ2-7 TRBV5-1
CASSAAGLAGFYNEQFF TRBJ2-1 TRBV9
CASSSNTGALGLKQFF TRBJ2-1 TRBV28
CASSFSDPGELFF TRBJ2-2 TRBV28
CASSFRLGALTDTQYF TRBJ2-3 TRBV6-6
CASKFGTDYSNQPQHF TRBJ1-5 TRBV19
CASSSGSGELFF TRBJ2-2 TRBV11-1
CASSLGDSDTQYF TRBJ2-3 TRBV13
CASSSRDFYNEQFF TRBJ2-1 TRBV11-3
CASSGKPGTPLPGNTIYF TRBJ1-3 TRBV9
CASSNSQGAQETQYF TRBJ2-5 TRBV5-1
CASSMRGPYEQYF TRBJ2-7 TRBV19
CASSLASGRASYNEQFF TRBJ2-1 TRBV19
CASGDQQALLYEQYF TRBJ2-7 TRBV9
CASSLGHTSTDTQYF TRBJ2-3 TRBV27
CASSWGPDTQYF TRBJ2-3 TRBV6-5
CASSASGPSDEQFF TRBJ2-1 TRBV9
CASSSRDPIRNTEAFF TRBJ1-1 TRBV7-9
CASSLAGLGRDEQFF TRBJ2-1 TRBV11-2
CASSPGGTEQYF TRBJ2-7 TRBV4-2
CASSLGTTSSYNEQFF TRBJ2-1 TRBV11-2
CASSSQPNYEQYF TRBJ2-7 TRBV27
CASIVRGGSNQPQHF TRBJ1-5 TRBV19
CASSLVAGLVPRKDTQYF TRBJ2-3 TRBV7-6
CASSEFFYEQFF TRBJ2-1 TRBV25-1
CASSPYVLSMDYEQYF TRBJ2-7 TRBV7-8
CASSLGGANQPQHF TRBJ1-5 TRBV7-9
CASSYSLGLSTDTQYF TRBJ2-3 TRBV6-5
CASSQQGEETQYF TRBJ2-5 TRBV4-1
CASSPGGKGSPLHF TRBJ1-6 TRBV6-5
CASTRDYEQYF TRBJ2-7 TRBV7-9
CASSPDGPRKRYGYTF TRBJ1-2 TRBV6-6
CASSLGSNYGSYNEQFF TRBJ2-1 TRBV5-1
CASSLDRGRPDTQYF TRBJ2-3 TRBV11-1
CASSYGTATNEKLFF TRBJ1-4 TRBV6-5
CASSKSIGPGITEAFF TRBJ1-1 TRBV21-1
CASSELPVAFF TRBJ2-1 TRBV2
CASSPARADYEQYF TRBJ2-7 TRBV27
CASSYQGQAQETQYF TRBJ2-5 TRBV6-5